This entry features one T cell receptor (beta chain) sequence. Since a much larger clone is just one base distant, this may be a read error. The sample comes from a study of tumor and adjacent non-tumor tissue in lung cancer. At the level of the study: The cohort had 12 adenocarcinoma, a couple of squamous cell and 1 small cell patients.

The CDR3 consists of 15 residues. Germline values: CDR1 MNHEY, CDR2 SVGEGT. V shed 6 bases and J 0 bases; nucleotides not matched to a gene: 8. TCRbeta libraries were built with three rounds of nested PCR, modified from ARM-PCR. TCRdb called the multiplex PCR reads again in MiXCR, with one record for every CDR3 protein. The sample shows under 80,000 distinct CDR3 sequences, more than 65% of them seen only once. No cell sorting was done before RNA was extracted from the tissue. This non-tumor lung sample came from over 3 cm beyond the tumor edge. The origin of this receptor is a man aged 60 to 69 with non-small cell lung cancer. The chain employs TRBV6-2 or TRBV6-3 and TRBJ2-7, with TRBD2 matching 7 bases. Input material: distant non-tumor lung tissue. The DNA of the CDR3 is TGTGCCAGCAGCCGTCTAGCGGTGAGCTCCTACGAGCAGTACTTC. Residues: CASSRLAVSSYEQYF.